These 16 T cell receptor beta chains were sequenced from one sample in a study of OX40 agonist ivuxolimab in advanced cancers. The data were produced by immunoSEQ multiplex PCR, yet TCRdb's version contains in-frame clones alone and is incomplete. The table has about 46,000 clones, approximately 88% seen once. The specimen was CD4+ or CD8+ T cells sorted from blood, collected in a trial of the OX40 agonist ivuxolimab. These receptor sequences come from an adult with an advanced solid tumor such as melanoma, head and neck, liver or kidney cancer.

The chain employs TRBV18 and TRBJ1-1; possible D gene TRBD1, 5 bases. This CDR3 is 13 amino acids long. Germline CDR1 reads KGHSH; CDR2 reads LQKENI. Trimming took 2 bases from V and 6 from J, leaving 10 bases between them. The CDR3 region has the DNA TGTGCCAGCTCACCAGGGGGGGGAGCTGAAGCTTTCTTT. Protein sequence: CASSPGGGAEAFF. Supplemented by reference TRBV18 and TRBJ1-1, the full variable domain reads NAGVMQNPRHLVRRRGQEARLRCSPMKGHSHVYWYRQLPEEGLKFMVYLQKENIIDESGMPKERFSAEFPKEGPSILRIQQVVRGDSAAYFCASSPGGGAEAFFGQGTRLTVV.

The CDR3 bases are TGTGCCAGCAGCGTAGGGACTAGCGGGATAGAGACCCAGTACTTC. This sequence encodes CASSVGTSGIETQYF. The chain employs TRBV9 and TRBJ2-5, with TRBD2 identical over 12 bases. The J segment lost 4 bases and the V segment lost 0 bases, leaving 1 base of the junction unmatched. Germline V gene lookup returns CDR1 SGDLS and CDR2 YYNGEE. The CDR3 length is 15 residues.

The chain's CDR3 is CASSLAQTTNEKLFF. The DNA of the CDR3 is TGCGCCAGCAGCCTCGCGCAGACAACTAATGAAAAACTGTTTTTT. V and J are TRBV5-1 and TRBJ1-4; D is unresolved. This CDR3 comprises 15 residues. CDR1 is SGHRS, CDR2 YFSETQ, per germline. The V gene lost 4 bases and the J gene lost 0 bases, with 10 bases spanning the gap.

The rearrangement joins TRBV2 to TRBJ2-7; the D is unclear. CDR3 size: 15 residues. The V end lost 8 bases, the J end lost 2 bases, and 19 bases lay between the germline ends. CDR1 SNHLY and CDR2 FYNNEI come from the germline V gene. CDR3 loop: CASATRVGVTYEQYF. In DNA form, the CDR3 reads TGTGCCAGCGCAACTCGGGTTGGGGTAACCTACGAGCAGTACTTC.

The chain couples TRBV5-1 to TRBJ2-7; a possible D gene is TRBD2 (5 bases). V lost 0 bases and J 5 bases, leaving 12 bases between the germline ends. This CDR3 contains 14 residues. CDR1 is SGHRS and CDR2 is YFSETQ in the germline V gene. This CDR3 is CASSLVLEGNEQYF. The CDR3 coding sequence is TGCGCCAGCAGCTTGGTTTTAGAGGGCAACGAGCAGTACTTC.

CDR3 sequence: CASSPREGGDTQYF. CDR3 DNA sequence: TGCGCCAGCAGCCCCCGGGAGGGTGGCGATACGCAGTATTTT. The chain links TRBV4-3 to TRBJ2-3; TRBD2 matches 8 bases. V lost 4 bases, J lost 6 bases, and 6 bases stayed unmatched. The CDR3 contains 14 residues. The germline V gene has CDR1 LGHNA and CDR2 YSLEER.

The rearrangement joins TRBV7-8 to TRBJ2-1; 9 nucleotides line up with TRBD1. This CDR3 comprises 16 residues. Germline loops: CDR1 SGHVS, CDR2 FQNEAQ. The J segment lost 6 bases and the V segment lost 5 bases, leaving 11 bases of the junction unmatched. CDR3 in DNA: TGTGCCAGCAGCACGATCCGGGACAGGGTAGGCAATGAGCAGTTCTTC. Protein sequence: CASSTIRDRVGNEQFF. The whole variable domain, remainder taken from reference TRBV7-8 and TRBJ2-1, is GAGVSQSPRYKVAKRGQDVALRCDPISGHVSLFWYQQALGQGPEFLTYFQNEAQLDKSGLPSDRFFAERPEGSVSTLKIQRTQQEDSAVYLCASSTIRDRVGNEQFFGPGTRLTVL.

This chain joins TRBV21-1 and TRBJ2-7; TRBD2 is taken as the D call from the table, unchecked against the DNA. TRBV21-1 is a documented pseudogene. This CDR3 region has 16 residues. CDR3 protein: CASRVTYLEDSYEQYF. The CDR3 nucleotides are TGTGCCAGCAGGGTCACATATTTGGAGGACTCCTACGAGCAGTACTTC.

This clone is medium-sized within its sample. This chain uses TRBV6-1 with TRBJ1-6; 7 bases are shared with TRBD1. The V and J ends lost 5 bases and 4 bases, in that order; junction bases with no gene match: 5. The CDR3 consists of 15 residues. CDR1 is MNHNS and CDR2 is SASEGT in the germline V gene. CDR3 loop: CASSLGQDYNSPLHF. The CDR3 DNA sequence: TGTGCCAGCAGTTTAGGACAGGATTATAATTCACCCCTCCACTTT.

This clone turned up a few times. The chain carries TRBV7-6 and TRBJ2-2; 9 bases are shared with TRBD2. The germline V gene encodes CDR1 SGHVS and CDR2 FNYEAQ. This CDR3 is built from 16 residues. The V and J ends lost 5 bases and 1 base, in that order; junction bases with no gene match: 5. Here the CDR3 DNA reads TGTGCCAGCAGCCGCCGCGGGGGGGAGAACACCGGGGAGCTGTTTTTT. This codes for CASSRRGGENTGELFF. The complete variable domain, with remaining parts taken from reference TRBV7-6 and TRBJ2-2, reads GAGVSQSPRYKVTKRGQDVALRCDPISGHVSLYWYRQALGQGPEFLTYFNYEAQQDKSGLPNDRFSAERPEGSISTLTIQRTEQRDSAMYRCASSRRGGENTGELFFGEGSRLTVL.

The CDR3 here is CASRRTGGYEQYF. Here the CDR3 DNA reads TGTGCCAGCAGGAGGACAGGGGGCTACGAGCAGTACTTC. The gene calls are TRBV6-5 and TRBJ2-7; 10 positions match TRBD1. CDR3 length equals 13 residues. CDR1 is MNHEY and CDR2 is SVGAGI in the germline V gene. V lost 6 bases and J lost 3; bases outside the gene matches: 2.

The chain couples TRBV7-6 to TRBJ2-7; D is uncertain. CDR3 length: 13 residues. Germline CDR1 SGHVS, CDR2 FNYEAQ. Trimming removed 6 bases at V and 6 bases at J, with 15 bases between. The CDR3 DNA reads TGTGCCAGCAGTTCTCACCGCGGAAGCGAGCAGTACTTC. Translated, it gives CASSSHRGSEQYF. The complete variable domain, with remaining parts taken from reference TRBV7-6 and TRBJ2-7, reads GAGVSQSPRYKVTKRGQDVALRCDPISGHVSLYWYRQALGQGPEFLTYFNYEAQQDKSGLPNDRFSAERPEGSISTLTIQRTEQRDSAMYRCASSSHRGSEQYFGPGTRLTVT.

This sequence joins TRBV11-2 and TRBJ2-2; TRBD2 matches 10 bases. Germline values: CDR1 SGHAT, CDR2 FQNNGV. This CDR3 comprises 17 residues. The ends lost 3 bases at V and 6 bases at J; junction bases unmatched: 10. The CDR3 region has the DNA TGTGCCAGCAGCTTGGCTAGCGGGAGTATAGTGGCCGGGGAGCTGTTTTTT. The encoded protein is CASSLASGSIVAGELFF.

The chain couples TRBV2 to TRBJ2-5; D not certain. V was clipped by 1 base and J by 2 bases, with 8 bases between them. CDR3 length: 14 residues. Germline V lookup: CDR1 SNHLY, CDR2 FYNNEI. For the CDR3, the DNA is TGTGCCAGCAGTGAAGGAACCTGGCAAGAGACCCAGTACTTC. It is translated as CASSEGTWQETQYF.

The V and J genes are TRBV9 and TRBJ1-6, with D perhaps matching TRBD1 (5 bases). CDR1 SGDLS and CDR2 YYNGEE come from the germline V gene. This CDR3 has 14 amino acids. V was shortened by 0 bases and J by 8 bases, with 9 bases between the two germline ends. Here the CDR3 reads CASSVEDTYSPLHF. The CDR3 DNA is TGTGCCAGCAGCGTAGAGGACACGTATTCACCCCTCCACTTT.

The chain combines TRBV7-8 with TRBJ1-1, with D possibly matching TRBD1 (5 bases). Germline V CDR1 and CDR2: SGHVS, FQNEAQ. Trimming pared 1 base from V and 0 bases from J, leaving 12 bases between. The CDR3 loop spans 16 amino acids. CDR3: CASSLGRTTVNTEAFF. In DNA, the CDR3 is TGTGCCAGCAGCTTAGGCCGGACAACCGTGAACACTGAAGCTTTCTTT.